This entry lists 22 T cell receptor beta chains sequenced from one sample in a study of regulatory T cells in long-lasting Graves disease. The authors built TCR beta libraries using iRepertoire HTBI primers and Arm-PCR of CDR3 regions. TCRdb called the multiplex PCR reads again in MiXCR, with one record for every CDR3 protein. The data show approximately 390,000 distinct CDR3 sequences, with 16% seen just once and around 20% held by the top ten. The time point was: newly diagnosed GD, antithyroid drugs for less than 3 months. RNA isolated from PBMCs was used to make the TCR library. Separately, the same data were catalogued under a study of T cells in Graves' hyperthyroidism and ophthalmopathy.

The sample consisted of peripheral blood mononuclear cells (PBMCs), taken at new diagnosis, from a patient treated with antithyroid drugs. These receptors were obtained from a woman in her late teens or twenties with Graves disease.

This clonotype was counted at least ten times. The chain combines TRBV12-3 or TRBV12-4 with TRBJ2-1, with TRBD2 as a possible D gene (6 bases). Trimming removed 5 bases from V and 0 bases from J, with 17 bases in between. The CDR3 runs 17 residues. The CDR3: CASSTQEGRNSYNEQFF. In DNA form, the CDR3 reads TGTGCCAGCAGTACACAGGAGGGCCGGAACTCCTACAATGAGCAGTTCTTC.

This clonotype was counted ten times or more. The chain recombines TRBV6-1 with TRBJ2-3; 7 bases fit TRBD1. The trim removed 9 bases at V and 3 bases at J, leaving 12 bases unmatched. Germline CDR1 and CDR2: MNHNS and SASEGT. The CDR3 covers 15 residues. The CDR3 here is CASYEPGQITDTQYF. As DNA, the CDR3 is TGTGCCAGTTACGAACCGGGACAGATTACAGATACGCAGTATTTT.

This sequence joins TRBV19 and TRBJ2-7, with D uncertain. The CDR3 runs 14 residues. Germline values: CDR1 LNHDA, CDR2 SQIVND (reference sequence). The germline V and J ends were trimmed by 3 bases and 5 bases, with 14 bases remaining between them. The CDR3 region is CASSIGQEIHEQYF. In DNA, the CDR3 is TGTGCCAGTAGTATTGGGCAGGAGATCCACGAGCAGTACTTC.

This clonotype was counted at least ten times. The genes are TRBV9 and TRBJ1-4, with D possibly being TRBD1 (5 bases). Germline V gives CDR1 SGDLS, CDR2 YYNGEE. V gave up 0 bases and J gave up 6 bases, with 15 bases separating them. This CDR3 contains 16 residues. The CDR3 is CASSVAMTEIHEKLFF. CDR3 DNA: TGTGCCAGCAGCGTAGCTATGACAGAGATTCATGAAAAACTGTTTTTT.

The rearrangement uses TRBV20-1 and TRBJ1-2; TRBD1 matches at 7 bases. This CDR3 spans 13 amino acids. CDR1 is DFQATT and CDR2 is SNEGSKA in the germline V gene (reference sequence). J lost 4 bases, V lost 3 bases, and 5 bases had no gene match. CDR3 nucleotides: TGCAGTGCTAGTGCGGACAGGATCTATGGCTACACCTTC. Protein sequence: CSASADRIYGYTF.

This clonotype was found many times. V is TRBV20-1 and J is TRBJ2-7, with TRBD1 matching 9 bases. The CDR3 length is 13 residues. From germline, CDR1 is DFQATT and CDR2 SNEGSKA (reference sequence). J was trimmed by 6 bases and V by 4 bases; bases with no gene match: 7. The CDR3 DNA is TGCAGTGCTAAGGTACAGGGGGCCAGCGAGCAGTACTTC. It encodes CSAKVQGASEQYF.

This chain joins TRBV6-1 and TRBJ2-2; 12 bases match TRBD2. This CDR3 is 16 amino acids long. J lost 1 base, V lost 6 bases, and 3 bases had no gene match. Germline V CDR1 and CDR2: MNHNS, SASEGT. CDR3 region: CASRGLAGLNTGELFF. As DNA, the CDR3 is TGTGCCAGCAGGGGACTAGCGGGTCTGAACACCGGGGAGCTGTTTTTT.

This clonotype was picked up many times. The chain recombines TRBV7-9 with TRBJ1-1; D may be TRBD1 (5 bases). The CDR3 runs 16 residues. Germline values: CDR1 SEHNR, CDR2 FQNEAQ (reference sequence). V was trimmed by 2 bases and J by 1 base, leaving 14 bases between them. For the CDR3, the DNA is TGTGCCAGCAGCTTATATGGGGCAATGAAGAACACTGAAGCTTTCTTT. It specifies CASSLYGAMKNTEAFF.

This clonotype has a count of ten or more. This chain connects TRBV6-2 or TRBV6-3 to TRBJ2-3, with D possibly called TRBD1 or TRBD2 (5 bases each). Per germline, CDR1 MNHEY and CDR2 SVGEGT. The length of the CDR3 is 12 residues. V was shortened by 6 bases and J by 6 bases, with 10 bases between the two germline ends. This CDR3 is CASRLGEDTQYF. As DNA, the CDR3 is TGTGCCAGCAGGTTGGGGGAGGATACGCAGTATTTT.

The chain employs TRBV20-1 and TRBJ2-1; TRBD2 might be the D (6 bases). CDR1 and CDR2 (germline): DFQATT, SNEGSKA (reference sequence). The CDR3 extends over 11 amino acids. V gave up 5 bases and J gave up 6 bases, with 8 bases separating them. The DNA of the CDR3 is TGCAGTGCTCGACTAGTCAATGAGCAGTTCTTC. This gives the protein CSARLVNEQFF.

This clonotype showed up many times. The V and J genes are TRBV10-2 and TRBJ1-6; D not resolved. The V gene's germline CDR1 is WSHSY and CDR2 SAAADI. Trimming took off 7 bases at V and 6 bases at J, with 13 bases between the two ends. The CDR3 contains 14 residues. CDR3 nucleotide sequence: TGCGCCAGCACATGGCGAGGCAGTAATTCACCCCTCCACTTT. Translating it yields CASTWRGSNSPLHF.

The chain combines TRBV6-1 with TRBJ1-2; no reliable D call. Germline CDR1 MNHNS, CDR2 SASEGT. The CDR3 covers 14 residues. V shed 7 bases and J shed 2 bases, with 14 bases lying between them. The CDR3 DNA follows: TGTGCCAGCACCCCGGGAGAAACCAACTATGGCTACACCTTC. This sequence encodes CASTPGETNYGYTF.

This clonotype has at least ten counts. This chain uses TRBV20-1 with TRBJ2-7, with D perhaps TRBD1 (7 bases). Trimming stripped 8 bases from V and 7 bases from J, with 12 bases between. CDR3 size: 10 residues. Germline V gene lookup returns CDR1 DFQATT and CDR2 SNEGSKA (reference sequence). This CDR3 is CSPGGREQYF. CDR3 sequence (DNA): TGCAGTCCAGGGGGGAGAGAGCAGTACTTC.

This clonotype came up once. The V and J genes are TRBV20-1 and TRBJ1-5, with 11 bases identical to TRBD1. The CDR3 loop spans 18 amino acids. V lost 0 bases, J lost 1 base, and 8 bases stayed unmatched. The V gene's germline CDR1 is DFQATT and CDR2 SNEGSKA (reference sequence). The CDR3 sequence: CSARETGQGVWSNQPQHF. In nucleotides, the CDR3 is TGCAGTGCTAGAGAAACGGGACAGGGGGTTTGGAGCAATCAGCCCCAGCATTTT.

This clonotype was seen a single time. A far larger clone is off by one base, so a read error is likely. This chain links TRBV5-5 with TRBJ2-5; D ambiguous. Per the germline V gene, CDR1 is SGHKS and CDR2 is YYEKEE (reference sequence). The CDR3 spans 13 residues. The CDR3 spells CVSSLGRVETQYF. CDR3 sequence (DNA): TGTGTCAGCAGCTTGGGTAGAGTGGAGACCCAGTACTTC.

This clonotype was counted at least ten times. The chain is built from TRBV18 and TRBJ2-3; TRBD2 might be the D (6 bases). The V and J ends lost 0 bases and 1 base respectively, with 8 bases between them. Germline-derived CDR1 and CDR2 are KGHSH and LQKENI. This CDR3 comprises 15 residues. The CDR3 region is CASSPPLAGTDTQYF. The CDR3 region has the DNA TGTGCCAGCTCACCACCGTTAGCGGGCACAGATACGCAGTATTTT.

There are many counts of this clonotype. J is TRBJ1-2 and V is TRBV12-3 or TRBV12-4; the match to TRBD1 covers 7 bases. The CDR3 length is 12 residues. The V segment lost 5 bases and the J segment 8 bases; nucleotides outside the gene matches: 5. The CDR3 loop reads CASSPGTVGYTF. The CDR3 DNA is TGTGCCAGCAGTCCCGGGACAGTCGGCTACACCTTC.

Only a few counts were recorded for this clonotype. The CDR3 DNA follows: TGTGCCAGCAGACGACACGGGGCAGGGCAATTTACCGGGGAGCTGTTTTTT. Encoded protein: CASRRHGAGQFTGELFF. V is TRBV6-1 and J is TRBJ2-2; D could derive from TRBD1 or TRBD2 (5 bases each). Germline CDR1 reads MNHNS; CDR2 reads SASEGT. The CDR3 sequence is 17 residues long. Trimming took 6 bases from V and 5 from J, leaving 22 bases between them.

This clonotype was counted only a few times. This CDR3 is CASRLSDLKEQFF. The CDR3 bases are TGTGCCAGCAGACTTAGTGACCTCAAGGAGCAGTTCTTC. The rearrangement joins TRBV5-5 to TRBJ2-1; D is ambiguous. This CDR3 spans 13 amino acids. Trimming removed 5 bases at V and 10 bases at J, with 16 bases between. Germline assignment: CDR1 SGHKS and CDR2 YYEKEE (reference sequence).

J is TRBJ1-2 and V is TRBV5-1; unclear D gene. The CDR3 runs 15 residues. Germline V gene sequence: CDR1 SGHRS, CDR2 YFSETQ. The V and J ends lost 0 bases and 4 bases respectively, with 13 bases between them. CDR3 in DNA: TGCGCCAGCAGCTTGGATTCTGGCAGAAGCTATGGCTACACCTTC. This codes for CASSLDSGRSYGYTF.

This clonotype was observed many times. One end of the junction varies from germline; a read error may be responsible. In nucleotides, the CDR3 is TGCGCCAGCAGCCAAGAGGCGGGAGCCTACAATGAGCAGTTCTTC. Protein: CASSQEAGAYNEQFF. V gene TRBV3-1 combines with J gene TRBJ2-1, with TRBD2 matching 7 bases. Germline V CDR1 and CDR2: LGHDT, YNNKEL (reference sequence). The CDR3 contains 15 residues.

This clonotype was seen a handful of times. The chain joins TRBV5-6 to TRBJ2-7; tentative D call: TRBD2 (5 bases). The CDR3 covers 11 residues. Trimming took 2 bases from V and 10 from J, leaving 10 bases between them. Germline assignment: CDR1 SGHDT and CDR2 YYEEEE. This CDR3 is CASSLRELQYF. CDR3 nucleotide sequence: TGTGCCAGCAGCTTAAGGGAGCTTCAGTACTTC.